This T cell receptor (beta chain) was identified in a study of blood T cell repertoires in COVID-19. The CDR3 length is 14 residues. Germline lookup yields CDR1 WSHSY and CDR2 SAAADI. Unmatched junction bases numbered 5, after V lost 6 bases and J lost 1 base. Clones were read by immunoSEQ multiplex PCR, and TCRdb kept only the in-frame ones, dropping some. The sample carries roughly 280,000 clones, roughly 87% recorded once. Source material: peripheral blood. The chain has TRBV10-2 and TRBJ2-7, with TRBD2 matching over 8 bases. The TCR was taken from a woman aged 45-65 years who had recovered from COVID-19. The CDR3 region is CASSLTSVSYEQYF. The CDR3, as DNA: TGCGCCAGCAGCCTGACTAGCGTTTCCTACGAGCAGTACTTC.